This note documents a single T cell receptor beta chain sequence. Its cognate antigen is unknown. Per individual sample, 90,000 to 100,000 TCR templates were assayed. Clones were sequenced by immunoSEQ multiplex PCR, and TCRdb holds only the in-frame ones, with some missing. The sample carries about 80,000 clones, 85% to 95% recorded once. This entry is derived from a study of siplizumab effects on memory and regulatory T cells. Notes on the study in general: Alloreactive sequences from unstimulated CD4+ memory cells fell significantly with siplizumab. Of the proliferating CD4+ or CD8+ clones, roughly 80-96% lacked a naive or memory phenotype that could be assigned. A major contribution to the alloresponse seemed to be made by naive T cells, which seemed more diverse than memory cells.

The germline V gene has CDR1 LNHDA and CDR2 SQIVND (reference sequence). Trimming took off 3 bases at V and 7 bases at J, with 10 bases between the two ends. The CDR3 is 13 residues long. Sequencing input: CD8+ T cells sorted from blood. The sequence was obtained from a human donor in good health. The chain links TRBV19 to TRBJ2-1; D assignment may be TRBD1 or TRBD2 (5 bases each). This CDR3 reads CASSMGVRNEQFF. CDR3 bases: TGTGCCAGTAGTATGGGGGTACGGAATGAGCAGTTCTTC. Complete variable domain (other parts from reference TRBV19 and TRBJ2-1): DGGITQSPKYLFRKEGQNVTLSCEQNLNHDAMYWYRQDPGQGLRLIYYSQIVNDFQKGDIAEGYSVSREKKESFPLTVTSAQKNPTAFYLCASSMGVRNEQFFGPGTRLTVL.